The 31 T cell receptor beta chains reported below all come from one sample, sequenced in a study of T cell responses to AZD1222 COVID-19 vaccine. Using immunoSEQ multiplex PCR, the repertoire was profiled, and TCRdb retains in-frame clones only, with some absent. The top ten clones hold 7.5% to 8% of a sample with about 120,000 clones, roughly 87% of them seen once. The specimen was peripheral blood, collected on day 0 of AZD1222 vaccination. These receptors were taken from an adult in good health.

The rearrangement uses TRBV6-5 and TRBJ1-2; possible D gene TRBD1, 6 bases. Germline values: CDR1 MNHEY, CDR2 SVGAGI. The CDR3 consists of 12 residues. V lost 6 bases and J lost 4, with 9 bases in between. CDR3 region: CASRGALYGYTF. CDR3 bases: TGTGCCAGCAGGGGGGCACTCTATGGCTACACCTTC.

CDR3 sequence (DNA): TGTGCCATCAGGCAGGGGGCATACTATGGCTACACCTTC. This sequence encodes CAIRQGAYYGYTF. The chain carries TRBV10-3 and TRBJ1-2; TRBD1 matches at 8 bases. Trimming took 6 bases from V and 3 from J; bases not matched to a gene: 3. The CDR3 has 13 residues. The germline CDR1 and CDR2 sequences are ENHRY and SYGVKD.

V gene TRBV9 combines with J gene TRBJ1-6; perhaps TRBD1 as D (5 bases). Germline CDR1 is SGDLS and CDR2 is YYNGEE. The CDR3 totals 13 residues. Trimming removed 7 bases from V and 11 bases from J, with 16 bases in between. The CDR3 spells CASGTGSFAPLHF. The CDR3, as DNA: TGTGCCAGCGGAACAGGTTCGTTTGCACCCCTCCACTTT.

The rearrangement uses TRBV10-3 and TRBJ1-6; maybe TRBD1 (5 bases). The CDR3 totals 14 residues. Germline V gene lookup returns CDR1 ENHRY and CDR2 SYGVKD. V gave up 3 bases and J gave up 10 bases, with 13 bases separating them. The CDR3 sequence is CAISDRDLNSPLHF. CDR3 nucleotide sequence: TGTGCCATCAGTGATCGGGACTTAAACTCACCCCTCCACTTT.

The V gene is TRBV3-1 (or the pseudogene TRBV3-2), the J gene TRBJ2-1; D remains unclear. From germline, CDR1 is LGHDT and CDR2 YNNKEL (reference sequence). V gave up 5 bases and J gave up 7 bases, with 12 bases separating them. CDR3 length equals 13 residues. Here the CDR3 DNA reads TGTGCCAGCAGCGGTAATAAAGCTAATGAGCAGTTCTTC. It yields the protein CASSGNKANEQFF.

This chain links TRBV11-2 with TRBJ2-1; 8 positions match TRBD2. The CDR3 is 16 residues long. Germline trimming cut 5 bases from V and 7 bases from J; bases unmatched to any gene: 13. Germline values: CDR1 SGHAT, CDR2 FQNNGV. CDR3 sequence reads: CASSLRDRGGDNEQFF. CDR3 nucleotide sequence: TGTGCCAGCAGCCTCCGAGACCGGGGGGGCGATAATGAGCAGTTCTTC.

J is TRBJ2-7 and V is TRBV7-8; D is possibly TRBD2 (5 bases). CDR1 is SGHVS and CDR2 is FQNEAQ in the germline V gene. The CDR3 has 15 residues. V lost 0 bases to trimming and J lost 4 bases, with 13 bases between them. CDR3 protein: CASSLAVGEWYEQYF. CDR3 DNA sequence: TGTGCCAGCAGCTTAGCGGTCGGGGAGTGGTACGAGCAGTACTTC.

V gene TRBV19 combines with J gene TRBJ1-5; D may be TRBD1 (5 bases). Trimming cost V 5 bases and J 0 bases, with 8 bases left between them. The CDR3 has 14 amino acids. CDR1 and CDR2 (germline): LNHDA, SQIVND (reference sequence). The CDR3 DNA reads as TGTGCCAGTAGTCCAGACAGTAGCAATCAGCCCCAGCATTTT. It yields the protein CASSPDSSNQPQHF.

This clone has only one observation. The V gene is TRBV7-9, the J gene TRBJ1-5; D remains unclear. Germline CDR1 and CDR2: SEHNR and FQNEAQ (reference sequence). V lost 3 bases and J lost 0, with 3 bases in between. CDR3 length: 13 amino acids. The CDR3 loop reads CASSFGSNQPQHF. The CDR3, as DNA: TGTGCCAGCAGCTTCGGTAGCAATCAGCCCCAGCATTTT.

The chain links TRBV28 to TRBJ1-6; D unclear. The CDR3 loop spans 16 amino acids. V was clipped by 3 bases and J by 7 bases, with 16 bases between them. The germline CDR1 and CDR2 sequences are MDHEN and SYDVKM. Here the CDR3 reads CASSFSKIRSNSPLHF. The CDR3 nucleotides are TGTGCCAGCAGTTTCTCGAAAATCAGATCCAATTCACCCCTCCACTTT.

V is TRBV27 and J is TRBJ1-6; TRBD1 aligns across 7 bases. Trimming removed 3 bases from V and 7 bases from J; junction bases left unmatched: 3. Germline V gene lookup returns CDR1 MNHEY and CDR2 SMNVEV (reference sequence). This CDR3 has 14 residues. As DNA, the CDR3 is TGTGCCAGCAGTTTGGGGGACAGCAATTCACCCCTCCACTTT. This translates into CASSLGDSNSPLHF.

In its sample, this clone was seen once. The V gene is TRBV5-6, the J gene TRBJ2-5; D ambiguous. This CDR3 contains 12 residues. Deletions cut 0 bases from V and 4 bases from J, with 4 bases between. Germline CDR1 is SGHDT and CDR2 is YYEEEE. CDR3 sequence: CASSLVVETQYF. The CDR3 DNA is TGTGCCAGCAGCTTGGTGGTAGAGACCCAGTACTTC.

The CDR3, as DNA: TGTGCCAGCAGCTTACGACAGGGGAGCACAGATACGCAGTATTTT. This encodes CASSLRQGSTDTQYF. The V gene is TRBV7-3, the J gene TRBJ2-3, with 8 bases lining up with TRBD1. V was pared by 2 bases and J by 0 bases, with 1 base of the junction left unmatched. The CDR3 is 15 residues long. Germline lookup yields CDR1 SGHTA and CDR2 FQGTGA.

The chain has TRBV6-5 and TRBJ2-2; the D gene is possibly TRBD1 (6 bases). The CDR3 runs 15 residues. Trimming took off 6 bases at V and 4 bases at J, with 15 bases between the two ends. The V gene's germline CDR1 is MNHEY and CDR2 SVGAGI. The CDR3 coding sequence is TGTGCCAGCAGGACAGGACAACTCAGCACCGGGGAGCTGTTTTTT. Its translation: CASRTGQLSTGELFF.

CDR3 region: CASSLGDSSYNEQFF. The CDR3 DNA sequence: TGTGCCAGCAGCCTTGGGGACAGCTCCTACAATGAGCAGTTCTTC. This sequence joins TRBV7-7 and TRBJ2-1; 7 positions match TRBD1. From germline, CDR1 is SSHAT and CDR2 FNYEAQ (reference sequence). Trimming removed 5 bases from V and 0 bases from J; junction bases left unmatched: 4. The CDR3 covers 15 residues.

The J gene is TRBJ2-2, the V gene TRBV28; possible D gene TRBD1, 5 bases. V was clipped by 4 bases and J by 6 bases, with 6 bases between them. The CDR3 is 12 amino acids. Germline CDR1 is MDHEN and CDR2 is SYDVKM. Written as DNA, the CDR3 is TGTGCCAGCAGTTGGGGCGCCGGGGAGCTGTTTTTT. It specifies CASSWGAGELFF.

The V gene is TRBV5-1, the J gene TRBJ2-1; TRBD2 agrees at 9 bases. V lost 2 bases to trimming and J lost 9 bases; unmatched junction nucleotides: 9. CDR1 and CDR2 (germline): SGHRS, YFSETQ. CDR3 length: 15 residues. The CDR3 bases are TGCGCCAGCAGCTTACCGGAGCGGGAGGCGGGTGAGCAGTTCTTC. As protein: CASSLPEREAGEQFF. Combining the CDR3 with reference TRBV5-1 and TRBJ2-1 gives the whole variable domain KAGVTQTPRYLIKTRGQQVTLSCSPISGHRSVSWYQQTPGQGLQFLFEYFSETQRNKGNFPGRFSGRQFSNSRSEMNVSTLELGDSALYLCASSLPEREAGEQFFGPGTRLTVL.

This rearrangement joins TRBV18 to TRBJ1-1; 7 nucleotides agree with TRBD1. Germline V gene sequence: CDR1 KGHSH, CDR2 LQKENI. V trimming: 0 bases; J trimming: 1 base; junction bases outside the gene matches: 2. CDR3 size: 15 residues. The CDR3 here is CASSPPGQANTEAFF. In DNA form, the CDR3 reads TGTGCCAGCTCACCACCAGGACAGGCGAACACTGAAGCTTTCTTT.

The gene calls are TRBV9 and TRBJ2-5, with no clear D. From germline, CDR1 is SGDLS and CDR2 YYNGEE. With 0 bases removed from V and 4 bases from J, the gap between germline ends came to 7 bases. There are 13 residues in the CDR3. The CDR3, as DNA: TGTGCCAGCAGCGTAGGAGACGGAGAGACCCAGTACTTC. This gives the protein CASSVGDGETQYF.

The rearrangement links TRBV3-1 (or the pseudogene TRBV3-2) to TRBJ1-2; perhaps TRBD1 as D (6 bases). The CDR3 consists of 11 residues. The germline V and J ends were trimmed by 8 bases and 7 bases, with 11 bases remaining between them. CDR1 LGHDT and CDR2 YNNKEL come from the germline V gene (reference sequence). The CDR3 DNA is TGTGCCAGCTGGGGGCCTGGTGGCTACACCTTC. Translating gives CASWGPGGYTF.

V usage is TRBV11-2 and J usage is TRBJ2-2; D gene ambiguous. Between the trimmed V and J ends, which lost 5 bases and 5 bases, there was a span of 12 bases. CDR3 length: 14 residues. Germline V gene sequence: CDR1 SGHAT, CDR2 FQNNGV. CDR3 DNA sequence: TGTGCCAGCAGCAAGCCCGGAACGACCGGGGAGCTGTTTTTT. It specifies CASSKPGTTGELFF.

The chain couples TRBV6-1 to TRBJ1-5; D may be TRBD1 (5 bases). Trimming shortened V by 1 base and J by 4 bases, and 8 bases separated the two germline ends. The CDR3 length is 14 residues. The germline V gene has CDR1 MNHNS and CDR2 SASEGT. CDR3 protein: CASSEDGGNQPQHF. The CDR3 region has the DNA TGTGCCAGCAGTGAAGACGGGGGGAATCAGCCCCAGCATTTT.

V is TRBV30 and J is TRBJ1-2; possibly TRBD1 for D (5 bases). V was shortened by 4 bases and J by 1 base, with 10 bases between the two germline ends. There are 13 residues in the CDR3. Germline V gives CDR1 GTSNPN, CDR2 SVGIG (reference sequence). CDR3 DNA: TGTGCCTGGAATAGGGGACTTAACTATGGCTACACCTTC. Its translation is CAWNRGLNYGYTF.

The rearrangement links TRBV2 to TRBJ2-5; the D call may be TRBD1 or TRBD2 (5 bases each). Germline V lookup: CDR1 SNHLY, CDR2 FYNNEI. The CDR3 totals 15 residues. V lost 2 bases to trimming and J lost 9 bases, with 19 bases between them. The CDR3 region has the DNA TGTGCCAGCAGTGAACTTGGGACCCTATGGACGTCCCAGTACTTC. Its translation: CASSELGTLWTSQYF.

This rearrangement joins TRBV2 to TRBJ1-2; D is unclear. The CDR3 runs to 10 residues. Trimming left V 7 bases short and J 8 bases short, with 8 bases between. Germline lookup yields CDR1 SNHLY and CDR2 FYNNEI. CDR3 DNA sequence: TGTGCCAGCACAGAAGGAGGCTACACCTTC. It specifies CASTEGGYTF.

V and J are TRBV6-5 and TRBJ1-1; 7 bases line up with TRBD1. V was clipped by 0 bases and J by 3 bases; unmatched bases: 1. This CDR3 comprises 14 residues. Germline V CDR1 and CDR2: MNHEY, SVGAGI. The CDR3 protein is CASSYSGQYTEAFF. The CDR3 region has the DNA TGTGCCAGCAGTTACTCGGGACAGTACACTGAAGCTTTCTTT.

In DNA, the CDR3 is TGTGCCAGCAGCTTGTCGGCCGAGCAGTACTTC. This translates into CASSLSAEQYF. The rearrangement joins TRBV7-9 to TRBJ2-7; D is unclear. Germline CDR1 and CDR2: SEHNR and FQNEAQ (reference sequence). The length of the CDR3 is 11 residues. V gave up 3 bases and J gave up 6 bases, with 6 bases separating them. Full variable domain (missing parts from reference TRBV7-9 and TRBJ2-7): DTGVSQNPRHKITKRGQNVTFRCDPISEHNRLYWYRQTLGQGPEFLTYFQNEAQLEKSRLLSDRFSAERPKGSFSTLEIQRTEQGDSAMYLCASSLSAEQYFGPGTRLTVT.

The chain carries TRBV5-1 and TRBJ2-2; 8 positions agree with TRBD1. CDR1 is SGHRS and CDR2 is YFSETQ in the germline V gene. With V trimmed by 5 bases and J by 5 bases, 8 bases remained unmatched. The CDR3 length is 15 residues. CDR3 in amino acids: CASSSDRVGTGELFF. CDR3 DNA: TGCGCCAGCAGTTCGGACAGGGTTGGGACCGGGGAGCTGTTTTTT.

This chain links TRBV9 with TRBJ2-5; 9 nucleotides agree with TRBD2. The V segment lost 0 bases and the J segment 4 bases; nucleotides outside the gene matches: 7. Germline CDR1 and CDR2: SGDLS and YYNGEE. This CDR3 region has 16 residues. The CDR3 DNA follows: TGTGCCAGCAGCGTAGGATTTGCGGGGGGGCCAGAGACCCAGTACTTC. Translation: CASSVGFAGGPETQYF.

The V and J genes are TRBV3-1 (or the pseudogene TRBV3-2) and TRBJ2-3, with D perhaps TRBD1 or TRBD2 (5 bases each). CDR3 length: 17 residues. Germline CDR1 LGHDT, CDR2 YNNKEL (reference sequence). V was shortened by 0 bases and J by 9 bases, with 22 bases between the two germline ends. The CDR3 DNA is TGTGCCAGCAGCCAAGATCTAGGGCTAGCAGCCGGGACGACGCAGTATTTT. This gives the protein CASSQDLGLAAGTTQYF.

This chain connects TRBV29-1 to TRBJ1-2; D uncertain. With 4 bases removed from V and 3 bases from J, the gap between germline ends came to 12 bases. The CDR3 has 13 amino acids. Germline CDR1 reads SQVTM; CDR2 reads ANQGSEA. CDR3 bases: TGCAGCGTTGGTCCCCGGGCCCACTATGGCTACACCTTC. It codes for CSVGPRAHYGYTF.